This T cell receptor beta chain is drawn from a study of identical twins. A single record per CDR3 protein comes from TCRdb applying MiXCR to the 5' RACE reads. The sample records hundreds of thousands of distinct CDR3 sequences, roughly an eighth being singletons. Concerning this clonotype: The antigen remains undetermined.

Healthy Caucasians alone served as donors. The CDR3 is 13 amino acids. Trimming took off 3 bases at V and 4 bases at J, with 10 bases between the two ends. Per germline, CDR1 DFQATT and CDR2 SNEGSKA (reference sequence). Overall study findings and caveats: Abundant beta clonotypes from cord blood bore fewer insertions; memory repertoires lacked this pattern.

This sample was shared with a second study, whose subject was yellow fever vaccine responses in identical twins.

The rearrangement links TRBV20-1 to TRBJ2-1; possibly TRBD1 for D (5 bases). Sequencing input: PBMCs. This sequence originates from a woman aged 18-29 years in good health. In DNA, the CDR3 is TGCAGTGCTAGGGGGCGGACATACAATGAGCAGTTCTTC. This translates into CSARGRTYNEQFF.